This T cell receptor beta chain was identified in a study of blood T cell repertoires in COVID-19. Study-level background: The United States, Italy and Spain provided the acute and convalescent COVID-19 samples. Sample material is recorded as cDNA or gDNA derived from T cells, B-cell-depleted T cells, or PBMCs.

V was trimmed by 5 bases and J by 3 bases, leaving 14 bases between them. Per the germline V gene, CDR1 is GTSNPN and CDR2 is SVGIG (reference sequence). The CDR3 spans 14 residues. In the study's own analysis: Amplification from reference gene primers served as the basis for estimated nucleated cell counts. Profiled with immunoSEQ multiplex PCR; TCRdb holds only in-frame clones, not every one. V and J calls and clone size are those listed in that table; D and trimming were worked out from the DNA. The sample records some 150,000 clones, around 90% being singletons. The source of this sequence is a man in his forties or fifties with acute or convalescent COVID-19. The chain couples TRBV30 to TRBJ1-5; maybe TRBD1 (6 bases). Sequencing used peripheral blood. Here the CDR3 reads CAWGETGANQPQHF. The CDR3 DNA reads TGTGCCTGGGGGGAGACAGGAGCCAATCAGCCCCAGCATTTT.